This T cell receptor beta chain was recovered during a study of shared clonotypes between healthy human individuals. Study-level results: Depth was large, yet rarefaction showed that sorted-subset sequencing was incomplete.

Regarding this clone: Antigen unknown.

J lost 1 base, V lost 0 bases, and 7 bases had no gene match. From germline, CDR1 is SQVTM and CDR2 ANQGSEA. The CDR3 is 16 amino acids. Researchers divided each subset's genomic DNA evenly across several immunoSEQ plates. Here immunoSEQ multiplex PCR was the method, and the copy in TCRdb shows in-frame clones only, minus some. The sample carries a few million clones, about 94% recorded once. This chain uses TRBV29-1 with TRBJ2-3, with 7 bases lining up with TRBD2. The clonotype was recovered from a man aged 18 to 29 in good health. Sequencing was performed on naive CD4+ T cells sorted from blood. The subset is: CD45RA+ positively selected. The CDR3 spells CSVEETREKRTDTQYF. The DNA for the CDR3 is TGCAGCGTTGAAGAGACGCGGGAGAAACGCACAGATACGCAGTATTTT.